These T cell receptor beta chains were read from a single sample in a study of regulatory T cells in long-lasting Graves disease. TCRdb passed the multiplex PCR reads through MiXCR, listing each CDR3 protein once. The repertoire consists of hundreds of thousands of distinct CDR3 sequences, with roughly 16% occurring once and the leading ten covering around 25%. The sample also formed part of further work on T cells in Graves' hyperthyroidism and ophthalmopathy.

This sample comprised peripheral blood mononuclear cells (PBMCs), obtained at new diagnosis, from a patient treated with antithyroid drugs. These receptors originate from a woman aged 40 to 65 with Graves disease. CDR3s include the opening cysteine and the closing phenylalanine or tryptophan. A D gene is named only where the DNA matches it firmly. The size entry is marked missing in some rows and otherwise reads once, few, many or a size class.

J gene: TRBJ1-3; clone size: -; V gene: TRBV11-2; D gene: -; CDR3 DNA: TGTGCCAGCAGGGCCTACGTGGGCTCCATATATTTT; CDR3 protein: CASRAYVGSIYF
J gene: TRBJ1-2; clone size: many; V gene: TRBV18; D gene: -; CDR3 DNA: TGTGCCAGCTCACGAGGACCCCAGCAACCCTATGGCTACACCTTC; CDR3 protein: CASSRGPQQPYGYTF
J gene: TRBJ2-2; clone size: many; V gene: TRBV2; D gene: -; CDR3 DNA: TGTGCCAGCAAACGGACAGACCAAAATACCGGGGAGCTGTTTTTT; CDR3 protein: CASKRTDQNTGELFF
J gene: TRBJ1-2; clone size: many; V gene: TRBV12-3/TRBV12-4; D gene: -; CDR3 DNA: TGTGCCAGCAGTTTAAAGAGGACCCACTATGGCTACACCTTC; CDR3 protein: CASSLKRTHYGYTF
J gene: TRBJ1-2; clone size: -; V gene: TRBV29-1; D gene: TRBD1; CDR3 DNA: TGCAGCGCGGACCCAGCGGGACAGGGCTATGGCTACACCTTC; CDR3 protein: CSADPAGQGYGYTF
J gene: TRBJ1-3; clone size: many; V gene: TRBV3-1; D gene: -; CDR3 DNA: TGTGCCAGCAGCCAAGCCGGCTCTGGAAACACCATATATTTT; CDR3 protein: CASSQAGSGNTIYF
J gene: TRBJ1-1; clone size: many; V gene: TRBV6-5; D gene: -; CDR3 DNA: TGTGCCAGCAGTTACTTGGGACGGAACACTGAAGCTTTCTTT; CDR3 protein: CASSYLGRNTEAFF
J gene: TRBJ1-2; clone size: few; V gene: TRBV5-1; D gene: -; CDR3 DNA: TGCGCCAGCAGCTTGGGAACCAATAACTATGGCTACACCTTC; CDR3 protein: CASSLGTNNYGYTF
J gene: TRBJ2-5; clone size: many; V gene: TRBV3-1; D gene: -; CDR3 DNA: TGTGCCAGCAGCCAAGTCGGCAAACAAGAGACCCAGTACTTC; CDR3 protein: CASSQVGKQETQYF
J gene: TRBJ2-6; clone size: -; V gene: TRBV4-2; D gene: TRBD1; CDR3 DNA: TGTGCCAGCAGCCTGGGACAGCCCTCTGGGGCCAACGTCCTGACTTTC; CDR3 protein: CASSLGQPSGANVLTF
J gene: TRBJ2-2; clone size: many; V gene: TRBV2; D gene: -; CDR3 DNA: TGTGCCAGCAGTTGGGACCCGTTCACCGGGGAGCTGTTTTTT; CDR3 protein: CASSWDPFTGELFF
J gene: TRBJ1-1; clone size: many; V gene: TRBV5-1; D gene: -; CDR3 DNA: TGCGCCAGCGTCCGACGGGCAGGGGACACTGAAGCTTTCTTT; CDR3 protein: CASVRRAGDTEAFF
J gene: TRBJ2-6; clone size: few; V gene: TRBV4-1; D gene: -; CDR3 DNA: TGCGCCAGCAGCCAAGATGCCAGTAGTGGGGCCAACGTCCTGACTTTC; CDR3 protein: CASSQDASSGANVLTF
J gene: TRBJ2-1; clone size: -; V gene: TRBV3-1; D gene: TRBD2; CDR3 DNA: TGTGCCAGCAGTTACAAGCGGGGAGGCTACAATGAGCAGTTCTTC; CDR3 protein: CASSYKRGGYNEQFF
J gene: TRBJ2-2; clone size: few; V gene: TRBV7-9; D gene: -; CDR3 DNA: TGTGCCAGCAGCTTATTGTCAGCCAACACCGGGGAGCTGTTTTTT; CDR3 protein: CASSLLSANTGELFF
J gene: TRBJ1-6; clone size: -; V gene: TRBV20-1; D gene: -; CDR3 DNA: TGCAGTGCGGTCCGGGAGAAAGATTCACCCCTCCACTTT; CDR3 protein: CSAVREKDSPLHF
J gene: TRBJ2-1; clone size: many; V gene: TRBV12-3/TRBV12-4; D gene: -; CDR3 DNA: TGTGCCAGCAGTTATCGCCTAACCCTCGGGGGGCGTGTATGGCCGGGCAATGAGCAGTTCTTC; CDR3 protein: CASSYRLTLGGRVWPGNEQFF
J gene: TRBJ1-1; clone size: many; V gene: TRBV27; D gene: TRBD1; CDR3 DNA: TGTGCCAGCAGGCCTCCCCCGGGGACAGGGGGCATGACTGAAGCTTTCTTT; CDR3 protein: CASRPPPGTGGMTEAFF
J gene: TRBJ2-5; clone size: few; V gene: TRBV4-2; D gene: -; CDR3 DNA: TGTGCCAGCAGCCAAGATCTGGGACTCTTCTACCAAGAGACCCAGTACTTC; CDR3 protein: CASSQDLGLFYQETQYF
J gene: TRBJ1-3; clone size: -; V gene: TRBV29-1; D gene: -; CDR3 DNA: TGCAGCGCCACCAGGACGATCTCTGGAAACACCATATATTTT; CDR3 protein: CSATRTISGNTIYF
J gene: TRBJ1-2; clone size: few; V gene: TRBV6-5; D gene: -; CDR3 DNA: TGTGCCAGCAGTTATTCGACCGGGACACACTTTCCCTATGGCTACACCTTC; CDR3 protein: CASSYSTGTHFPYGYTF
J gene: TRBJ1-4; clone size: many; V gene: TRBV7-9; D gene: -; CDR3 DNA: TGTGCCAGCAGCTTAGCCCGAAGAGGGCTAGAAAAACTGTTTTTT; CDR3 protein: CASSLARRGLEKLFF
J gene: TRBJ2-7; clone size: many; V gene: TRBV20-1; D gene: -; CDR3 DNA: TGCAGTGCTAGTGATCCGAGGGGGGGGACAACCTACGAGCAGTACTTC; CDR3 protein: CSASDPRGGTTYEQYF
J gene: TRBJ1-6; clone size: few; V gene: TRBV5-1; D gene: -; CDR3 DNA: TGCGCCAGCAGCTTGGCTGGGGCTCGGTCACCCCTCCACTTT; CDR3 protein: CASSLAGARSPLHF
J gene: TRBJ1-6; clone size: -; V gene: TRBV20-1; D gene: TRBD1; CDR3 DNA: TGCAGTGCGGGGACAGGGGGTCCTTCCTATAATTCACCCCTCCACTTT; CDR3 protein: CSAGTGGPSYNSPLHF
J gene: TRBJ1-6; clone size: many; V gene: TRBV9; D gene: TRBD1; CDR3 DNA: TGCGCCAGCAGCGTGGGAGGGGGCAATTCACCCCTCCACTTT; CDR3 protein: CASSVGGGNSPLHF
J gene: TRBJ2-7; clone size: -; V gene: TRBV7-9; D gene: TRBD1; CDR3 DNA: TGTGCCAGCAGCTTAGGTGGACAGGTGGCGTACGAGCAGTACTTC; CDR3 protein: CASSLGGQVAYEQYF
J gene: TRBJ2-7; clone size: few; V gene: TRBV5-1; D gene: -; CDR3 DNA: TGCGCCAGCAGCCAGGTAGGGATTCCCCACGAGCAGTACTTC; CDR3 protein: CASSQVGIPHEQYF
J gene: TRBJ1-1; clone size: few; V gene: TRBV6-1; D gene: TRBD1; CDR3 DNA: TGTGCCAGCAGGGGGGGACAGGGGGCCCCTGAAGCTTTCTTT; CDR3 protein: CASRGGQGAPEAFF
J gene: TRBJ2-2; clone size: -; V gene: TRBV4-1; D gene: TRBD1; CDR3 DNA: TGCGCCAGCAGCTTCCCGAAAGGACAGGGGGCCGGGGAGCTGTTTTTT; CDR3 protein: CASSFPKGQGAGELFF
J gene: TRBJ2-7; clone size: few; V gene: TRBV7-6; D gene: TRBD1; CDR3 DNA: TGTGCCAGCAGCCCCACTAGACAGGGTGAACAGTACTTC; CDR3 protein: CASSPTRQGEQYF
J gene: TRBJ2-5; clone size: -; V gene: TRBV5-1; D gene: -; CDR3 DNA: TGCGCCAGCAGCTCTAGGACAGCCGTCCAAGAGACCCAGTACTTC; CDR3 protein: CASSSRTAVQETQYF
J gene: TRBJ2-1; clone size: -; V gene: TRBV7-3; D gene: TRBD2; CDR3 DNA: TGCGCCAGCAGCGAGCGGGGGGGCCGCGTGAATGAGCAGTTCTTC; CDR3 protein: CASSERGGRVNEQFF
J gene: TRBJ2-5; clone size: many; V gene: TRBV27; D gene: -; CDR3 DNA: TGTGCCAGCAGTTACCGGGGGCGTGAGACCCAGTACTTC; CDR3 protein: CASSYRGRETQYF
J gene: TRBJ2-2; clone size: few; V gene: TRBV10-1; D gene: -; CDR3 DNA: TGCGCCAGCAGTGAGTCTAAGAACACCGGGGAGCTGTTTTTT; CDR3 protein: CASSESKNTGELFF
J gene: TRBJ2-1; clone size: many; V gene: TRBV3-1; D gene: -; CDR3 DNA: TGTGCCAGCAGCCAGATGTACAGGGCGAAGAATGAGCAGTTCTTC; CDR3 protein: CASSQMYRAKNEQFF
J gene: TRBJ2-7; clone size: many; V gene: TRBV20-1; D gene: -; CDR3 DNA: TGCAGTGCTAGTCTGCCAGGGAACCGGTTCGAGCAGTACTTC; CDR3 protein: CSASLPGNRFEQYF
J gene: TRBJ1-6; clone size: -; V gene: TRBV2; D gene: TRBD1; CDR3 DNA: TGTGCCTCGGGACAGGGGAATTCACCCCTCCACTTT; CDR3 protein: CASGQGNSPLHF
J gene: TRBJ2-3; clone size: -; V gene: TRBV12-3/TRBV12-4; D gene: -; CDR3 DNA: TGTGCCAGCAGGGTGATGGGCACAGATACGCAGTATTTT; CDR3 protein: CASRVMGTDTQYF
J gene: TRBJ2-7; clone size: -; V gene: TRBV28; D gene: -; CDR3 DNA: TGTGCCAGCAGCGCGGGAATATCACAGGGATCCCTCGAGCAGTACTTC; CDR3 protein: CASSAGISQGSLEQYF
J gene: TRBJ2-2; clone size: many; V gene: TRBV5-1; D gene: -; CDR3 DNA: TGCGCCAGCAGCTCCGGAACAAACAAGATCGGGGAGCTGTTTTTT; CDR3 protein: CASSSGTNKIGELFF
J gene: TRBJ2-3; clone size: -; V gene: TRBV7-3; D gene: -; CDR3 DNA: TGTGCCAGCAGCCTGCACCCCACGGATACGCAGTATTTT; CDR3 protein: CASSLHPTDTQYF
J gene: TRBJ1-1; clone size: many; V gene: TRBV30; D gene: -; CDR3 DNA: TGTGCCTGGAGAGAACAGGGTTTTACTGAAGCTTTCTTT; CDR3 protein: CAWREQGFTEAFF
J gene: TRBJ2-6; clone size: few; V gene: TRBV7-9; D gene: -; CDR3 DNA: TGTGCCAGCAGCCAAGCCCCAGCAGGCCTCTCTGGGGCCAACGTCCTGACTTTC; CDR3 protein: CASSQAPAGLSGANVLTF
J gene: TRBJ1-6; clone size: few; V gene: TRBV7-9; D gene: TRBD1; CDR3 DNA: TGTGCCAGCAGCTCCGACAGGGGGCGCTCCTATAATTCACCCCTCCACTTT; CDR3 protein: CASSSDRGRSYNSPLHF
J gene: TRBJ2-7; clone size: -; V gene: TRBV4-1; D gene: -; CDR3 DNA: TGCGCCAGCAGCCAAGAAAGGCCGGGGGCGTCTTCCTACGAGCAGTACTTC; CDR3 protein: CASSQERPGASSYEQYF
J gene: TRBJ1-1; clone size: few; V gene: TRBV6-1; D gene: -; CDR3 DNA: TGTGCCAGCATCAGAGGGGATATGAACACTGAAGCTTTCTTT; CDR3 protein: CASIRGDMNTEAFF
J gene: TRBJ2-7; clone size: -; V gene: TRBV5-4; D gene: -; CDR3 DNA: TGTGCCAGCAGCTTGGTGGGAGGAACGCGAACCTACGAGCAGTACTTC; CDR3 protein: CASSLVGGTRTYEQYF